This is a list of T cell receptor beta chains from one sample in a study of T cell repertoires in cytomegalovirus infection. TCRdb passed the reads through MiXCR, listing each CDR3 protein once. The table lists 200,000 to 300,000 distinct CDR3 sequences, roughly an eighth of them singletons, with around 8.7% in the top ten. Sequenced sample: PBMCs. The source is a human donor in good health (CMV status not recorded). Some clones in this sample may be carry-over from other donors' samples. CDR3s include the opening cysteine and the closing phenylalanine or tryptophan. The D gene is left open where the match is weak. Where a row states a size, it is once, few, many or the class of an expanded clone; other rows omit it.

CDR3: CASSLWGSPTYEQYF
DNA: TGTGCCAGCAGCTTATGGGGCAGCCCCACCTACGAGCAGTACTTC
J: TRBJ2-7
size: many
D: .
V: TRBV7-2

CDR3: CASSFSGRSADTQYF
DNA: TGTGCCAGCAGCTTTAGCGGGAGGTCGGCGGATACGCAGTATTTT
J: TRBJ2-3
size: many
D: TRBD2
V: TRBV7-2

CDR3: CASSWGDRRDSPLHF
DNA: TGTGCCAGCAGTTGGGGGGACAGGAGGGATTCACCCCTCCACTTT
J: TRBJ1-6
size: .
D: TRBD1
V: TRBV12-3/TRBV12-4

CDR3: CASSSSRTVIPSGYTF
DNA: TGTGCCAGCAGCTCGAGCCGGACAGTGATCCCCTCTGGCTACACCTTC
J: TRBJ1-2
size: many
D: .
V: TRBV7-6

CDR3: CSVAQSYNEQFF
DNA: TGCAGCGTTGCACAGTCCTACAATGAGCAGTTCTTC
J: TRBJ2-1
size: .
D: .
V: TRBV29-1

CDR3: CASSRIGRSRVEQYF
DNA: TGTGCCAGCAGTCGAATCGGACGGTCCAGGGTCGAGCAGTACTTC
J: TRBJ2-7
size: many
D: .
V: TRBV28

CDR3: CASSESPQVGNTEAFF
DNA: TGCGCCAGCAGTGAGTCGCCACAGGTTGGGAACACTGAAGCTTTCTTT
J: TRBJ1-1
size: .
D: .
V: TRBV10-1

CDR3: CASTEVQGLSYEQYF
DNA: TGTGCCAGCACCGAAGTACAGGGCCTCTCCTACGAGCAGTACTTC
J: TRBJ2-7
size: .
D: .
V: TRBV28

CDR3: CASSLIRGGTEAFF
DNA: TGTGCCAGCAGCTTGATCAGGGGAGGAACTGAAGCTTTCTTT
J: TRBJ1-1
size: .
D: .
V: TRBV7-9

CDR3: CASATVGSSGANVLTF
DNA: TGTGCCAGCGCAACAGTGGGGTCCTCTGGGGCCAACGTCCTGACTTTC
J: TRBJ2-6
size: few
D: .
V: TRBV5-5

CDR3: CASSLTGNEQYF
DNA: TGTGCCAGCAGCTTAACAGGGAACGAGCAGTACTTC
J: TRBJ2-7
size: few
D: .
V: TRBV5-6

CDR3: CASSSLGTSVYNEQFF
DNA: TGTGCCAGTAGTTCCCTAGGCACTAGCGTATACAATGAGCAGTTCTTC
J: TRBJ2-1
size: .
D: TRBD2
V: TRBV19

CDR3: CASSLDGLASGELFF
DNA: TGTGCCAGCAGCTTAGATGGGCTAGCATCCGGGGAGCTGTTTTTT
J: TRBJ2-2
size: many
D: .
V: TRBV11-3

CDR3: CATSRDEGLSYEQYF
DNA: TGTGCCACCAGCAGAGACGAGGGACTCTCCTACGAGCAGTACTTC
J: TRBJ2-7
size: .
D: .
V: TRBV15

CDR3: CAITPGTGNYNEQFF
DNA: TGTGCCATCACCCCGGGGACCGGTAACTACAATGAGCAGTTCTTC
J: TRBJ2-1
size: .
D: .
V: TRBV10-3

CDR3: CASRDRGRGTEAFF
DNA: TGTGCCAGCCGGGACAGGGGGCGTGGAACTGAAGCTTTCTTT
J: TRBJ1-1
size: few
D: TRBD1
V: TRBV19

CDR3: CASSSGQGGSSYNEQFF
DNA: TGTGCCAGCAGCTCGGGACAGGGAGGGAGCTCCTACAATGAGCAGTTCTTC
J: TRBJ2-1
size: many
D: TRBD1
V: TRBV7-2

CDR3: CASSSRRGLVRGEQYF
DNA: TGTGCCAGCAGTTCGCGCCGCGGACTAGTTAGGGGGGAGCAGTACTTC
J: TRBJ2-7
size: many
D: .
V: TRBV7-2

CDR3: CAIGGESYTVDEQYF
DNA: TGTGCCATAGGTGGGGAATCCTATACGGTCGACGAGCAGTACTTC
J: TRBJ2-7
size: few
D: .
V: TRBV7-8

CDR3: CSARSKPTGGIYEQYF
DNA: TGCAGTGCTCGATCGAAACCCACCGGGGGCATCTACGAGCAGTACTTC
J: TRBJ2-7
size: many
D: .
V: TRBV20-1

CDR3: CASSQAGTGGFYEQYF
DNA: TGCGCCAGCAGCCAAGCCGGGACAGGGGGTTTTTACGAGCAGTACTTC
J: TRBJ2-7
size: .
D: TRBD1
V: TRBV4-3

CDR3: CSAKTTGGGNQPQHF
DNA: TGCAGTGCTAAGACGACAGGGGGCGGCAATCAGCCCCAGCATTTT
J: TRBJ1-5
size: .
D: TRBD1
V: TRBV20-1

CDR3: CASIFSDSPSYEQYF
DNA: TGTGCCAGCATATTTTCGGACAGTCCCTCCTACGAGCAGTACTTC
J: TRBJ2-7
size: few
D: .
V: TRBV28

CDR3: CASSEARKGRELFF
DNA: TGTGCCAGCAGTGAAGCTCGGAAGGGAAGGGAACTGTTTTTT
J: TRBJ1-4
size: .
D: .
V: TRBV2

CDR3: CSVEDRGLPYNEQFF
DNA: TGCAGCGTTGAAGATCGGGGTTTGCCCTACAATGAGCAGTTCTTC
J: TRBJ2-1
size: .
D: .
V: TRBV29-1

CDR3: CASSLLMNTEAFF
DNA: TGTGCCAGCAGTCTCCTCATGAACACTGAAGCTTTCTTT
J: TRBJ1-1
size: many
D: .
V: TRBV28

CDR3: CASSLLGPAGELFF
DNA: TGTGCCAGCAGCTTATTAGGACCAGCCGGGGAGCTGTTTTTT
J: TRBJ2-2
size: many
D: .
V: TRBV7-7

CDR3: CASSSRSLNTEAFF
DNA: TGCGCCAGCAGTAGTAGATCTTTGAACACTGAAGCTTTCTTT
J: TRBJ1-1
size: few
D: .
V: TRBV5-1

CDR3: CASSLPKDRISGNTIYF
DNA: TGTGCCAGCAGCTTACCCAAGGACAGGATCTCTGGAAACACCATATATTTT
J: TRBJ1-3
size: many
D: TRBD1
V: TRBV7-2

CDR3: CASSFHRALYEQYF
DNA: TGTGCCAGCAGCTTCCACAGAGCTCTCTACGAGCAGTACTTC
J: TRBJ2-7
size: many
D: .
V: TRBV7-2